This entry lists 11 T cell receptor beta chains sequenced from one sample in a study of CD8+CD57+ T cells in acquired aplastic anemia. TCR beta VDJ and CDR3 were profiled, and genomic DNA was the template. TCRdb called the reads again in MiXCR, with one record for every CDR3 protein. Of hundreds of thousands of distinct CDR3 sequences detected, 55% to 70% appear once; the ten largest clones hold approximately 3.9%. The sample taken for sequencing was sorted CD4+, CD8+, or CD8+CD57+ T cells (not recorded which) from PBMCs. The receptor set was obtained from a human donor in good health, serving as a control.

The V gene is TRBV15, the J gene TRBJ2-7, with TRBD1 matching 10 bases. Per the germline V gene, CDR1 is LNHNV and CDR2 is YYDKDF (reference sequence). The CDR3 is 16 residues long. The CDR3: CTTSRVGTGVKNEQYV. DNA for the CDR3: TGTACCACCAGCAGAGTAGGGACAGGGGTTAAGAACGAGCAGTACGTC.

In the case of this clonotype: Mismatch with germline at one junction end may stem from a read error. The V gene is TRBV7-2, the J gene TRBJ1-2; TRBD1 matches at 7 bases. The V gene's germline CDR1 is SGHTA and CDR2 FQGNSA. The CDR3 runs to 13 residues. This CDR3 reads CASSLGQNTEAIF. CDR3 coding DNA: TGTGCCAGCAGCCTGGGACAGAACACTGAAGCCATCTTT.

Comments on this clonotype: At one end the junction does not follow the germline gene, possibly because of a read error. CDR3 nucleotide sequence: TGCGCCAGCAGCTCCAGGTGGAACAGTGAAGCTTTCTTT. Its translation is CASSSRWNSEAFF. This chain connects TRBV5-4 to TRBJ1-1; D uncertain. Germline V lookup: CDR1 SGHNT, CDR2 YYREEE (reference sequence). The CDR3 length is 13 residues.

Details on this clonotype: One end of the junction does not line up with germline, which may come from a read error. This chain links TRBV15 with TRBJ2-7; D remains unclear. The CDR3 runs 14 residues. From germline, CDR1 is LNHNV and CDR2 YYDKDF (reference sequence). The CDR3 coding sequence is TGTGCCACCAGCGGTACCAATAGCTCCTACGAGCAGTATTTC. Amino acid sequence: CATSGTNSSYEQYF.

This clonotype has at least ten counts. This rearrangement joins TRBV5-6 to TRBJ2-7, with 10 bases aligning to TRBD2. The germline gives CDR1 SGHDT, CDR2 YYEEEE. The V gene end was trimmed by 4 bases and the J gene end by 1 base; junction bases not matched to a gene: 2. The CDR3 consists of 14 residues. CDR3 bases: TGTGCCAGCAGCCCAGCGGGGGGGTCCTACGAGCAGTACTTC. It translates to CASSPAGGSYEQYF.

The chain has TRBV29-1 and TRBJ1-6; D is possibly TRBD1 (5 bases). The germline V gene has CDR1 SQVTM and CDR2 ANQGSEA. V was cut by 8 bases and J by 7 bases, with 15 bases left in between. CDR3 length equals 13 residues. For the CDR3, the DNA is TGCAGCTTGGACATGGGGGGAAATTCACCCCTCCACTTT. Its translation: CSLDMGGNSPLHF.

A word on this clonotype: An end of the junction does not agree with germline; a read error may underlie this. The chain uses TRBV2 and TRBJ1-6; perhaps TRBD1 as D (5 bases). The CDR3 covers 15 residues. The germline gives CDR1 SNHLY, CDR2 FYNNEI. The chain's CDR3 is CASSLGRAHETQYFF. The CDR3 DNA reads as TGTGCCAGCAGCCTGGGACGAGCCCATGAGACCCAGTACTTCTTT. Using reference TRBV2 and TRBJ1-6 for the parts outside the CDR3, the full variable domain is EPEVTQTPSHQVTQMGQEVILRCVPISNHLYFYWYRQILGQKVEFLVSFYNNEISEKSEIFDDQFSVERPDGSNFTLKIRSTKLEDSAMYFCASSLGRAHETQYFFGNGTRLTVT.

This rearrangement joins TRBV12-3 or TRBV12-4 to TRBJ1-6; no reliable D call. V lost 3 bases to trimming and J lost 4 bases, with 10 bases between them. The length of the CDR3 is 15 residues. CDR3 residues: CASSLAAAYNSPLHF. The CDR3 bases are TGTGCCAGCAGTTTGGCAGCTGCTTATAATTCACCCCTCCACTTT.

This chain uses TRBV5-6 with TRBJ2-1; D gene unclear. The CDR3 has 14 residues. The V gene lost 5 bases and the J gene lost 3 bases, with 12 bases spanning the gap. Germline V gene data show CDR1 as SGHDT and CDR2 as YYEEEE. This CDR3 reads CASSITNGYNEQFF. For the CDR3, the DNA is TGTGCCAGCAGTATAACTAATGGCTACAATGAGCAGTTCTTC. The complete variable domain, with remaining parts taken from reference TRBV5-6 and TRBJ2-1, reads DAGVTQSPTHLIKTRGQQVTLRCSPKSGHDTVSWYQQALGQGPQFIFQYYEEEERQRGNFPDRFSGHQFPNYSSELNVNALLLGDSALYLCASSITNGYNEQFFGPGTRLTVL.

This clonotype was detected a few times. Just one base apart from a much larger clone, this may be a read error. This chain connects TRBV14 to TRBJ2-7; 13 nucleotides agree with TRBD2. The CDR3 is 16 amino acids. Germline CDR1 is SGHDN and CDR2 is FVKESK. The trim removed 6 bases at V and 2 bases at J, leaving 7 bases unmatched. CDR3 bases: TGTGCCAGCAGTGGTACGGGGACTAGCGGGGCCTACGAGCAGTACTTC. Translation: CASSGTGTSGAYEQYF.

This clonotype has only one observation. The conserved phenylalanine or tryptophan is not found at the CDR3 terminus, so this likely reflects a read error. The limits of the CDR3 on the DNA are not certain, so only TCRdb's listed CDR3 is given. This rearrangement joins TRBV7-2 to TRBJ1-1. Inclusive of both ends, the CDR3 amounts to 13 amino acids. The germline V gene encodes CDR1 SGHTA and CDR2 FQGNSA. CDR3: CASSLEGTLGSRE.